This T cell receptor beta chain was recorded in a study of CD8+ T cells in alopecia areata. Germline V gene sequence: CDR1 SQVTM, CDR2 ANQGSEA. The CDR3 runs to 12 residues. The ends were cut back, 5 bases at V and 4 bases at J, with 11 bases in the middle. On this clone itself: Its antigen remains unidentified.

General observations from the study: Scalp specimens additionally yield sequences from normal skin's resident alphabeta T cells. Both scalp clonality and the expanded CD8+ clones among the top 100 showed a significant decrease with tofacitinib. Clonality was higher in lesional than normal scalp, especially in alopecia totalis/universalis.

Once RNA had been extracted, it was reverse transcribed into cDNA to act as the sequencing template. TCRdb keeps only in-frame clones here, not all; method: immunoSEQ multiplex PCR. In the table there are roughly 190,000 clones, around 56% of which are singletons. Treatment defined: oral pan-JAK inhibitor, 5-10 mg twice daily. The chain links TRBV29-1 to TRBJ1-2; D gene ambiguous. The clonotype was recovered from a human donor with alopecia areata. The material was CD4+ T cells sorted from blood, obtained at week 4, from a patient treated with tofacitinib. The CDR3 is CSVTGERYGYTF. CDR3 in DNA: TGCAGCGTTACCGGGGAACGCTATGGCTACACCTTC.